These 19 T cell receptor beta chains were sequenced from one sample in a study of molecular identifiers for immune sequencing clone quantification. In TCRdb, the PCR reads were re-called with MiXCR into one record per CDR3 protein. The table includes about 320,000 distinct CDR3 sequences, roughly 23% detected once. Sequences were obtained from naive CD8+ T cells from blood, with Jurkat cell RNA spiked in. Subset defined: FACS-sorted CD8+CD4-CCR7+CD45RA+ naive T cells. The receptors stem from a human donor in good health. Some libraries in this study had Jurkat cell RNA spiked in.

The V and J genes are TRBV11-3 and TRBJ1-1, with D perhaps TRBD1 (6 bases). V lost 5 bases and J lost 5, with 15 bases in between. The CDR3 contains 14 residues. Germline-derived CDR1 and CDR2 are SGHNT and YENEEA. The chain's CDR3 is CASSTGLTGTEAFF. The CDR3 DNA sequence: TGTGCCAGCAGCACCGGACTGACAGGAACTGAAGCTTTCTTT.

In this sample, this clonotype turned up a few times. The chain couples TRBV4-1 to TRBJ2-7, with 8 bases matching TRBD2. V lost 3 bases and J lost 2; bases outside the gene matches: 12. The CDR3 runs to 17 residues. Germline V gives CDR1 MGHRA, CDR2 YSYEKL. The CDR3 bases are TGCGCCAGCAGCCATTTGTCTTTGAGCGGGGGAACCTACGAGCAGTACTTC. This gives the protein CASSHLSLSGGTYEQYF.

The chain carries TRBV9 and TRBJ2-2; 10 bases align to TRBD2. Germline V gives CDR1 SGDLS, CDR2 YYNGEE. The CDR3 is 16 amino acids. J was trimmed by 3 bases and V by 0 bases; bases with no gene match: 2. The CDR3 sequence is CASSVVLAGDTGELFF. CDR3 bases: TGTGCCAGCAGCGTAGTCCTAGCGGGAGACACCGGGGAGCTGTTTTTT.

This clonotype was counted a single time. This clone may be a read error of a much larger clone one base away. The chain uses TRBV12-3 or TRBV12-4 and TRBJ1-5; no reliable D call. The CDR3 sequence is 16 residues long. CDR3 sequence reads: CASSLSAANSNQPRHF. CDR3 in DNA: TGTGCCAGCAGTTTATCTGCGGCCAATAGCAATCAGCCCCGGCATTTT.

A word on this clonotype: This may be a read error: a much more frequent sequence differs by one nucleotide. This chain links TRBV29-1 with TRBJ2-5; D perhaps matches TRBD2 (5 bases). Germline assignment: CDR1 SQVTM and CDR2 ANQGSEA. The V and J ends lost 5 bases and 3 bases respectively, with 7 bases between them. CDR3 length: 11 amino acids. The CDR3 coding sequence is TGCAGCGTTTTCGGGGAAGAGACCCAGTACTTC. Its protein product is CSVFGEETQYF. Full variable domain (missing parts from reference TRBV29-1 and TRBJ2-5): SAVISQKPSRDICQRGTSLTIQCQVDSQVTMMFWYRQQPGQSLTLIATANQGSEATYESGFVIDKFPISRPNLTFSTLTVSNMSPEDSSIYLCSVFGEETQYFGPGTRLLVL.

The V and J genes are TRBV29-1 and TRBJ2-2, with D hard to call. The CDR3 runs to 12 residues. Germline V gene sequence: CDR1 SQVTM, CDR2 ANQGSEA. Trimming left V 0 bases short and J 6 bases short, with 5 bases between. Here the CDR3 DNA reads TGCAGCGTTGAAGATATTCCCGGGGAGCTGTTTTTT. It is translated as CSVEDIPGELFF.

This clonotype was recorded only once. CDR3 region: CASSLATGACEQYF. The DNA of the CDR3 is TGTGCCAGCAGTTTGGCGACAGGGGCCTGCGAGCAGTACTTC. The chain combines TRBV27 with TRBJ2-7; 8 bases line up with TRBD1. The CDR3 length is 14 residues. Germline V gene data show CDR1 as MNHEY and CDR2 as SMNVEV (reference sequence). The V gene end was trimmed by 3 bases and the J gene end by 6 bases; junction bases not matched to a gene: 7.

This clonotype appeared many times. The CDR3 loop is CASSQERVGLDTQYF. The CDR3 nucleotides read TGCGCCAGCAGCCAAGAGCGGGTCGGACTAGATACGCAGTATTTT. The chain joins TRBV4-1 to TRBJ2-3, with D possibly being TRBD2 (5 bases). V was clipped by 0 bases and J by 5 bases, with 12 bases between them. CDR3 length: 15 residues. Germline CDR1 reads MGHRA; CDR2 reads YSYEKL.

The V and J genes are TRBV7-2 and TRBJ2-3; possible D gene TRBD1, 6 bases. V was pared by 1 base and J by 2 bases, with 13 bases between. Germline-derived CDR1 and CDR2 are SGHTA and FQGNSA. This CDR3 has 16 amino acids. CDR3: CASSLVAGAHTDTQYF. The CDR3, as DNA: TGTGCCAGCAGCTTAGTGGCAGGGGCGCACACAGATACGCAGTATTTT.

This clonotype occurred many times. The V and J genes are TRBV7-9 and TRBJ2-6, with a tentative D call TRBD1 (5 bases). The CDR3 is made up of 12 amino acids. Germline CDR1 is SEHNR and CDR2 is FQNEAQ (reference sequence). The CDR3: CSAGSGANVLTF. The CDR3 DNA reads TGTTCGGCAGGGTCTGGGGCCAACGTCCTGACTTTC.

Regarding this clonotype: This could be a read error, since a much larger clone is one nucleotide away. The chain employs TRBV15 and TRBJ2-1; TRBD2 matches at 7 bases. V lost 5 bases and J lost 7; bases outside the gene matches: 11. Germline V lookup: CDR1 LNHNV, CDR2 YYDKDF (reference sequence). The CDR3 loop spans 15 amino acids. CDR3 DNA sequence: TGTGCCACCAGCCCCACCGCGGGAGTGAGTAATGAGCAGTTCTTC. Encoded protein: CATSPTAGVSNEQFF.

This clonotype was observed a handful of times. This chain joins TRBV2 and TRBJ1-4; tentative D call: TRBD1 (6 bases). The V end lost 3 bases, the J end lost 0 bases, and 14 bases lay between the germline ends. Germline CDR1 reads SNHLY; CDR2 reads FYNNEI. This CDR3 spans 17 amino acids. DNA for the CDR3: TGTGCCAGCAGTGACCCTACGGACAGTGCAACTAATGAAAAACTGTTTTTT. It yields the protein CASSDPTDSATNEKLFF.

Points on this clonotype: A read error may produce the germline difference seen at one junction end. This chain links TRBV11-2 with TRBJ1-1, with D perhaps TRBD1 (6 bases). There are 16 residues in the CDR3. Germline values: CDR1 SGHAT, CDR2 FQNNGV. The CDR3: CASGLGWGRGDTEAFF. CDR3 bases: TGTGCCAGCGGCTTAGGGTGGGGGCGCGGGGACACTGAAGCTTTCTTT.

There are many counts of this clonotype. The chain recombines TRBV6-5 with TRBJ2-1; TRBD2 aligns across 12 bases. The length of the CDR3 is 18 residues. V was pared by 5 bases and J by 2 bases, with 10 bases of the junction left unmatched. Per germline, CDR1 MNHEY and CDR2 SVGAGI. The CDR3 here is CASSQRSASGRAYNEQFF. The CDR3 DNA follows: TGTGCCAGCAGTCAAAGGTCGGCTAGCGGGAGGGCCTACAATGAGCAGTTCTTC.

As to this clonotype: A read error may explain this, as a much larger clone is one base away. The chain links TRBV7-8 to TRBJ2-7; a weak D match, TRBD2 (6 bases). CDR3 length equals 15 residues. Germline CDR1 is SGHVS and CDR2 is FQNEAQ. Trimming left V 4 bases short and J 6 bases short, with 19 bases between. CDR3 amino acids: CASSSFGVGSSEQYF. For the CDR3, the DNA is TGTGCCAGCAGCTCCTTTGGTGTCGGGAGCAGCGAGCAGTACTTC.

This chain connects TRBV11-2 to TRBJ2-2; D not resolved. The CDR3 sequence is 12 residues long. V was pared by 7 bases and J by 1 base, with 4 bases between. From germline, CDR1 is SGHAT and CDR2 FQNNGV. CDR3 DNA: TGTGCCAGCACGCTGAACACCGGGGAGCTGTTTTTT. This translates into CASTLNTGELFF.

This clonotype was picked up many times. This chain links TRBV6-5 with TRBJ2-1, with 9 positions matching TRBD1. The CDR3 length is 19 residues. The germline gives CDR1 MNHEY, CDR2 SVGAGI. With 0 bases clipped from V and 5 bases from J, the junction kept 14 bases outside the gene matches. The CDR3 sequence: CASSYSKPARDRADNEQFF. Written as DNA, the CDR3 is TGTGCCAGCAGTTACTCCAAACCTGCCCGGGACAGGGCAGACAATGAGCAGTTCTTC.

CDR3 DNA sequence: TGCGCCAGCAGCCAAGATCCTGGGGGCAACTATGGCTACACCTTC. It encodes CASSQDPGGNYGYTF. The V gene is TRBV4-3, the J gene TRBJ1-2; weak D call: TRBD1 (6 bases). From germline, CDR1 is LGHNA and CDR2 YSLEER. The CDR3 covers 15 residues. The germline V and J ends were trimmed by 0 bases and 2 bases, with 10 bases remaining between them.

This clonotype was recorded at least ten times. The chain recombines TRBV12-3 or TRBV12-4 with TRBJ2-7; TRBD1 is a possible D gene (6 bases). The V gene lost 5 bases and the J gene lost 6 bases, with 11 bases spanning the gap. This CDR3 spans 12 amino acids. CDR3 nucleotide sequence: TGTGCCAGCAGTCAAACAGGGTCCGAGCAGTACTTC. It translates to CASSQTGSEQYF.